In its sample, the clone carrying this T cell receptor (beta chain) was seen a few times. Its cognate antigen is unknown. This sample stems from a study of vaccination and CD4 T cells after COVID-19. Study results and limitations: Convalescent patients had a median around 90% of post-vaccine SARS-CoV-2-reactive clones that were detected only after vaccination, not before it. Post-vaccination reactive clonotypes (median around 40) did not differ significantly from post-infection (21).

V dropped 0 bases and J dropped 3 bases, with 6 bases sitting between them. From germline, CDR1 is MNHEY and CDR2 SVGAGI. This CDR3 is 13 amino acids long. The treatment: approximately 9-day PBMC culture with coronavirus spike peptide pools or control peptides (ViraFEST assay). CD4+ T cells that had been cultured provided DNA sequenced with the Oncomine TCR Beta short-read assay. TCRdb itself ran the PCR reads through MiXCR, one entry per CDR3 protein. Of 15,000 to 25,000 distinct CDR3 sequences in the sample, about 44% were seen once. The chain carries TRBV6-5 and TRBJ2-7; D remains ambiguous. This material consisted of CD4+ T cells from blood, cultured in vitro, taken before SARS-CoV-2 vaccination. This sequence originates from a human donor who had recovered from COVID-19. The CDR3 loop is CASSYSVNYEQYF. CDR3 nucleotide sequence: TGTGCCAGCAGTTACTCTGTCAACTACGAGCAGTACTTC.